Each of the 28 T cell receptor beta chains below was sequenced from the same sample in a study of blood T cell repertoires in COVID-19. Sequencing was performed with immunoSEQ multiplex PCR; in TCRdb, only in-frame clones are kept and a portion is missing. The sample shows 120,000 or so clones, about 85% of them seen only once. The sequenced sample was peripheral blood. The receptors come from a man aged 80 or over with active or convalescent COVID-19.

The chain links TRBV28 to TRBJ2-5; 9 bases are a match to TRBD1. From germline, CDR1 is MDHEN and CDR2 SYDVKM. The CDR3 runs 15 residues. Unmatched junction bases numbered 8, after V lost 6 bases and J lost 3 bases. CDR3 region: CASSNTGTGKETQYF. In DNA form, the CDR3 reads TGTGCCAGCAGCAATACCGGGACAGGGAAAGAGACCCAGTACTTC. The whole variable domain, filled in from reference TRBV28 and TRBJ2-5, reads DVKVTQSSRYLVKRTGEKVFLECVQDMDHENMFWYRQDPGLGLRLIYFSYDVKMKEKGDIPEGYSVSREKKERFSLILESASTNQTSMYLCASSNTGTGKETQYFGPGTRLLVL.

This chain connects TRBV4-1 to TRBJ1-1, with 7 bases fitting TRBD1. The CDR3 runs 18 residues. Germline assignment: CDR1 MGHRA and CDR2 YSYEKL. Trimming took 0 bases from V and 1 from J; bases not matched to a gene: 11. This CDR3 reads CASSQEGRGDRSNTEAFF. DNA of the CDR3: TGCGCCAGCAGCCAAGAGGGAAGAGGGGACAGATCGAACACTGAAGCTTTCTTT.

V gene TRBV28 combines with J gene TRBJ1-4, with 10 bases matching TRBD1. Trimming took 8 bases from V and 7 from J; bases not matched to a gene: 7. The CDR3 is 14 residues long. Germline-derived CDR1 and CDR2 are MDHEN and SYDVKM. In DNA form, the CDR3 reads TGTGCCAGCGCGGGACAGGGGAAGGTTGAAAAACTGTTTTTT. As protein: CASAGQGKVEKLFF.

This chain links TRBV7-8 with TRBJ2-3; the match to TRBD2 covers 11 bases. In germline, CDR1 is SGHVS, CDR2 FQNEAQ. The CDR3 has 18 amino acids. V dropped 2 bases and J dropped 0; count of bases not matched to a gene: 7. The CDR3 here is CASSLFPASGGSTDTQYF. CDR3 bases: TGTGCCAGCAGCTTATTCCCGGCTAGCGGGGGGAGCACAGATACGCAGTATTTT.

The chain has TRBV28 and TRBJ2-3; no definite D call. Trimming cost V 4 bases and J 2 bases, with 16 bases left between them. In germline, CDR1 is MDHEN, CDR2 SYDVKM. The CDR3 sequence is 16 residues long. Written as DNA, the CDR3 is TGTGCCAGCAGTTCCCGACCCAGACTTAACACAGATACGCAGTATTTT. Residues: CASSSRPRLNTDTQYF.

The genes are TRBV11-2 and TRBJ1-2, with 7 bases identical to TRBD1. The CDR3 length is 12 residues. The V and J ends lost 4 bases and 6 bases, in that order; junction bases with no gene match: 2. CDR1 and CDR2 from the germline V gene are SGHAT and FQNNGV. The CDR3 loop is CASSSQGNGYTF. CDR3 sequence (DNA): TGTGCCAGCAGCTCACAGGGGAATGGCTACACCTTC.

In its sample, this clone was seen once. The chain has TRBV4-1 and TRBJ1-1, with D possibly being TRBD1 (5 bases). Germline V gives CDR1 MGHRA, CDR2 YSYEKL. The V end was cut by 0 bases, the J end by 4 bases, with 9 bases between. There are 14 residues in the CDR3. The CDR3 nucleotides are TGCGCCAGCAGCCAAGACCCAGGGCGCACTGAAGCTTTCTTT. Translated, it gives CASSQDPGRTEAFF.

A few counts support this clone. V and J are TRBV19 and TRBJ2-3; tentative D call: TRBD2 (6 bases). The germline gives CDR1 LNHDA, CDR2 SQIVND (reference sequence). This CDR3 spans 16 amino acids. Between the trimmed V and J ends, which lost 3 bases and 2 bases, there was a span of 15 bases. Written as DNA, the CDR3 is TGTGCCAGTAGTATGGCGGGGCGGCGCGACACAGATACGCAGTATTTT. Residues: CASSMAGRRDTDTQYF.

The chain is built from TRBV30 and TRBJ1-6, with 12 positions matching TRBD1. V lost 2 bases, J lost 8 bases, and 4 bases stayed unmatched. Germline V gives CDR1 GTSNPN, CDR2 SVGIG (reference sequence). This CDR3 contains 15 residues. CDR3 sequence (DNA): TGTGCCTGGAGTACCGGGACAGGGGGCTATTCACCCCTCCACTTT. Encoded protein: CAWSTGTGGYSPLHF.

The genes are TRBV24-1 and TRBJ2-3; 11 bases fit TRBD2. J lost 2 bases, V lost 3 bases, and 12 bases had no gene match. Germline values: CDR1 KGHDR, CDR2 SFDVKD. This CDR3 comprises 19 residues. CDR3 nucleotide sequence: TGTGCCACCAGTGATACATACGGGACTAGCGGAGGAGACACAGATACGCAGTATTTT. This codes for CATSDTYGTSGGDTDTQYF.

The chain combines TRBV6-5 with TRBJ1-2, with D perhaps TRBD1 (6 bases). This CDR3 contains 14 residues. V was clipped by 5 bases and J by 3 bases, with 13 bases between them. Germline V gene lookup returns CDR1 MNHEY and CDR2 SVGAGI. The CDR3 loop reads CASSPTGLDYGYTF. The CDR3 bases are TGTGCCAGCAGTCCCACAGGGTTAGACTATGGCTACACCTTC.

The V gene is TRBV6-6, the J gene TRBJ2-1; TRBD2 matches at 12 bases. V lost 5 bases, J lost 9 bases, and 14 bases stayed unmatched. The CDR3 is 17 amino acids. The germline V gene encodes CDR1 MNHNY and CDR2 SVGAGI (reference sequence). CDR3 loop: CASSRPSGLAGPSEQFF. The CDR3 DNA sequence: TGTGCCAGCAGTCGGCCCTCTGGACTAGCGGGGCCCAGTGAGCAGTTCTTC.

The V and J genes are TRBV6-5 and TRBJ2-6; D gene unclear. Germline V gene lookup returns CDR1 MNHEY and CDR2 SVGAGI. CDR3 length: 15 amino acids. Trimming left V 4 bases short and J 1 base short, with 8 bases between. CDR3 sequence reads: CASSSGLSGANVLTF. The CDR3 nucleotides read TGTGCCAGCAGTTCCGGGTTGTCTGGGGCCAACGTCCTGACTTTC.

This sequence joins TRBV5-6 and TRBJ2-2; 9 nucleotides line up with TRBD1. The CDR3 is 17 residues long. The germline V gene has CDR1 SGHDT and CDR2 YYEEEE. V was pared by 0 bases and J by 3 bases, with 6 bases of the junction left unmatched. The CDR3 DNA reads TGTGCCAGCAGCTTGGAATACGGGACAGGGCACACCGGGGAGCTGTTTTTT. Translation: CASSLEYGTGHTGELFF.

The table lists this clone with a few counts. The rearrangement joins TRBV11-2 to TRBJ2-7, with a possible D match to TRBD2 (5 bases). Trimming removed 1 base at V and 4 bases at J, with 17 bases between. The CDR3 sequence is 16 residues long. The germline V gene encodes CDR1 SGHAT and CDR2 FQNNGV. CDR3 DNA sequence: TGTGCCAGCAGCTTAGTCGGTCTAGCAGCGCGGTACGAGCAGTACTTC. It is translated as CASSLVGLAARYEQYF.

CDR3 protein: CSASSGRAFDEQFF. CDR3 nucleotides: TGCAGTGCAAGTAGCGGGAGGGCCTTCGATGAGCAGTTCTTC. V and J are TRBV20-1 and TRBJ2-1; 11 bases agree with TRBD2. The CDR3 loop spans 14 amino acids. The germline V gene has CDR1 DFQATT and CDR2 SNEGSKA (reference sequence). The V gene end was trimmed by 6 bases and the J gene end by 8 bases; junction bases not matched to a gene: 9.

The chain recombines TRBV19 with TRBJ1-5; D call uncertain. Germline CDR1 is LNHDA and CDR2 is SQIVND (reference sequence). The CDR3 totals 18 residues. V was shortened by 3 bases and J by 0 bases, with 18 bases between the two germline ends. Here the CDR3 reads CASSITRAGLSSNQPQHF. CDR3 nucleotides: TGTGCCAGTAGTATCACGCGGGCTGGTTTGTCTAGCAATCAGCCCCAGCATTTT. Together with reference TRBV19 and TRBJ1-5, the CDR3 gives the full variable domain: DGGITQSPKYLFRKEGQNVTLSCEQNLNHDAMYWYRQDPGQGLRLIYYSQIVNDFQKGDIAEGYSVSREKKESFPLTVTSAQKNPTAFYLCASSITRAGLSSNQPQHFGDGTRLSIL.

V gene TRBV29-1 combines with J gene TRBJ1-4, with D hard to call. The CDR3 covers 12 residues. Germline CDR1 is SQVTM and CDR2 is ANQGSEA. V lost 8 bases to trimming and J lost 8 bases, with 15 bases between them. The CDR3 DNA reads TGCAGCACGGGAGAAGAGGGCGAAAAACTGTTTTTT. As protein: CSTGEEGEKLFF.

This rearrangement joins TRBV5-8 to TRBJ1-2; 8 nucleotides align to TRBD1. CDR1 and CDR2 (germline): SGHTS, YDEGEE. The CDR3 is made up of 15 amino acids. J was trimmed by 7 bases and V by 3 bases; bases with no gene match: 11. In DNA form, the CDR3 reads TGTGCCAGCAGCTATCCATTGGACAGGGTGGTTGGCTACACCTTC. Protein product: CASSYPLDRVVGYTF. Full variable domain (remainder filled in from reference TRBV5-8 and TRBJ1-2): EAGVTQSPTHLIKTRGQQATLRCSPISGHTSVYWYQQALGLGLQFLLWYDEGEERNRGNFPPRFSGRQFPNYSSELNVNALELEDSALYLCASSYPLDRVVGYTFGSGTRLTVV.

CDR3 bases: TGTGCCAGCAGACCGACAGGGGAGGGACCTGGCTACACCTTC. It encodes CASRPTGEGPGYTF. V usage is TRBV5-4 and J usage is TRBJ1-2, with 8 bases fitting TRBD1. V shed 5 bases, J shed 7 bases, and the junction held 10 bases outside the gene matches. Germline V lookup: CDR1 SGHNT, CDR2 YYREEE (reference sequence). This CDR3 is built from 14 residues.

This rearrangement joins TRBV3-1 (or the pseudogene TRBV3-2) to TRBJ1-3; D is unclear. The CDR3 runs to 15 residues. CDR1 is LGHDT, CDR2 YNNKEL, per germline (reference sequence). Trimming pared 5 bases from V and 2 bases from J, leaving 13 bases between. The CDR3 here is CASSSPFGAGNTIYF. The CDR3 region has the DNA TGTGCCAGCAGCTCCCCCTTCGGGGCTGGAAACACCATATATTTT.

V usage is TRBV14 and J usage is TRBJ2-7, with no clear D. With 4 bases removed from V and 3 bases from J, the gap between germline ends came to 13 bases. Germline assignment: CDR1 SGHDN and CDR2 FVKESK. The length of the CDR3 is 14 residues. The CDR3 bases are TGTGCCAGCAGCCGAGGTGGCTACTACTACGAGCAGTACTTC. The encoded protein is CASSRGGYYYEQYF.

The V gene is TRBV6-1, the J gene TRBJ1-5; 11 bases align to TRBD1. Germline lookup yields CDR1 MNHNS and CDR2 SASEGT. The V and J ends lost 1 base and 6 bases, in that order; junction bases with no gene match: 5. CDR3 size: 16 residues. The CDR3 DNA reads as TGTGCCAGCAGTGAAGTAGGCGGGACAGGGGGTCAGCCCCAGCATTTT. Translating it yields CASSEVGGTGGQPQHF.

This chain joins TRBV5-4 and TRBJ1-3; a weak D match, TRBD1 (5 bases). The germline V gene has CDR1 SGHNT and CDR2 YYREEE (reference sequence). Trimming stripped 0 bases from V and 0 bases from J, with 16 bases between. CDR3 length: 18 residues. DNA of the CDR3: TGTGCCAGCAGCTTGGGCGACAGCCGCCTTAGCTCTGGAAACACCATATATTTT. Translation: CASSLGDSRLSSGNTIYF.

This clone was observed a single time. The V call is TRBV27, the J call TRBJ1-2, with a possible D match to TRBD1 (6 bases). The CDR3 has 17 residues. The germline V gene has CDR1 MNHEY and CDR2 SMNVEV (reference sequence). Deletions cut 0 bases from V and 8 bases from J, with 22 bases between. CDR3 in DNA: TGTGCCAGCAGTTTATCGATGGGGACACTCCTTCATGGAGGCTACACCTTC. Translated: CASSLSMGTLLHGGYTF.

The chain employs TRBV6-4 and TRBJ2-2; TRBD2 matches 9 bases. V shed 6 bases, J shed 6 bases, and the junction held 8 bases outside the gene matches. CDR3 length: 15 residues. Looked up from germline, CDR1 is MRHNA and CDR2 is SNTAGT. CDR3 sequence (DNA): TGTGCCAGCAGAAATAGCGGGAGTCATGCCGGGGAGCTGTTTTTT. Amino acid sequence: CASRNSGSHAGELFF.

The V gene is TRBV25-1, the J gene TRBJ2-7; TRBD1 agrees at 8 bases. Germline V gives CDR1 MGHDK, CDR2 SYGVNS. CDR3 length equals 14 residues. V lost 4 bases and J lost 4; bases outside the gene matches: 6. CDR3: CASSGTGSGYEQYF. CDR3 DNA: TGTGCCAGCAGTGGGACAGGGAGTGGATACGAGCAGTACTTC.

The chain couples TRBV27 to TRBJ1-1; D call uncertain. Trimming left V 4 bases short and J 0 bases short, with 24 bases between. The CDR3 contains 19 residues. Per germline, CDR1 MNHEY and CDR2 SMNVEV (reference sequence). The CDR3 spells CASSSIPDYTLRLNTEAFF. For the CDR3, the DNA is TGTGCCAGCAGTTCTATACCGGACTATACCTTAAGACTGAACACTGAAGCTTTCTTT.